This T cell receptor (beta chain) was obtained from a study of T cells in women clearing cervical HPV infection. Across the whole study: Only a few women had HLA typing results available.

TCR beta CDR3 amplified by multiplex PCR from about 1200 ng genomic DNA. Using immunoSEQ multiplex PCR, the repertoire was profiled, and TCRdb retains in-frame clones only, with some absent. Here the sample table reports roughly 28,000 clones. The CDR3 covers 20 residues. The ends lost 3 bases at V and 4 bases at J; junction bases unmatched: 17. Germline V gene data show CDR1 as LNHDA and CDR2 as SQIVND (reference sequence). Remarks on this clone: Read data end 3 residues before the CDR3 end; the end is taken from the germline J gene.

This clonotype was sampled from a woman between 18 and 75 years old with a cervical HPV16 infection that either progressed to CIN3+ or cleared (not recorded which). The chain uses TRBV19 and TRBJ1-6; 8 nucleotides line up with TRBD1. The sample taken for sequencing was blood buffy coat. The CDR3 region is CASSIRRQGANPRYNSPLHF. CDR3 bases read: TGTGCCAGTAGTATCCGACGGCAGGGGGCCAACCCTCGGTATAATTCACCC.